This T cell receptor (beta chain) was retrieved from a study of blood T cell repertoires in COVID-19. Trimming left V 3 bases short and J 2 bases short, with 9 bases between. The CDR3 spans 13 residues. Per the germline V gene, CDR1 is SGDLS and CDR2 is YYNGEE. Libraries were prepared by immunoSEQ multiplex PCR; TCRdb keeps only in-frame clonotypes and omits some of them. The sample has approximately 200,000 clones, 70% to 90% seen once. Sequencing was carried out using peripheral blood. This TCR came from a man aged 35 to 55 with acute or convalescent COVID-19. The V and J genes are TRBV9 and TRBJ2-7; perhaps TRBD2 as D (5 bases). The CDR3 loop reads CASSDGVAYEQYF. DNA of the CDR3: TGTGCCAGCAGCGACGGGGTCGCCTACGAGCAGTACTTC.